Below, 30 T cell receptor beta chains from the same sample are listed, as sequenced in a study of cytotoxic CD8 clonotypes in ibrutinib-treated CLL. Sequencing used immunoSEQ multiplex PCR; TCRdb keeps in-frame clones, though not all of them. Found here are about 310,000 clones, approximately 80% of them singletons; the top ten hold under 8.5%. The specimen was PBMCs, collected before ibrutinib treatment. These receptors were collected from a human donor with chronic lymphocytic leukemia.

The rearrangement uses TRBV28 and TRBJ1-5, with no clear D. The CDR3 covers 12 residues. The V end was cut by 4 bases, the J end by 7 bases, with 8 bases between. Germline loops: CDR1 MDHEN, CDR2 SYDVKM. CDR3 residues: CASSSAWQPQHF. The CDR3 DNA reads TGTGCCAGCAGTTCAGCTTGGCAGCCCCAGCATTTT.

The rearrangement uses TRBV28 and TRBJ1-1; TRBD1 matches 7 bases. Losses at the gene ends were 5 bases for V and 0 bases for J; bases not matched to a gene: 6. CDR1 and CDR2 (germline): MDHEN, SYDVKM. This CDR3 has 15 residues. In DNA, the CDR3 is TGTGCCAGCAGTCCACCGACAGGGTTGAACACTGAAGCTTTCTTT. Amino acids: CASSPPTGLNTEAFF.

The chain employs TRBV9 and TRBJ2-1, with TRBD2 matching 9 bases. The CDR3 totals 16 residues. Germline V gives CDR1 SGDLS, CDR2 YYNGEE. Trimming cost V 2 bases and J 4 bases; bases outside gene matches: 7. The CDR3 region is CASSVPGLAGYNEQFF. The CDR3, as DNA: TGTGCCAGCAGCGTGCCGGGACTAGCAGGATACAATGAGCAGTTCTTC.

This sequence joins TRBV7-2 and TRBJ2-7; TRBD1 agrees at 7 bases. Germline CDR1 reads SGHTA; CDR2 reads FQGNSA. J gave up 1 base and V 1 base, and 4 bases lay outside the gene matches. This CDR3 is 15 amino acids long. The DNA for the CDR3 is TGTGCCAGCAGCTTAGAACAGGGGCCGTCCTACGAGCAGTACTTC. Translation: CASSLEQGPSYEQYF.

There are a few counts of this clone. The chain carries TRBV7-3 and TRBJ1-1, with D perhaps matching TRBD1 (5 bases). The V end lost 1 base, the J end lost 0 bases, and 9 bases lay between the germline ends. The CDR3 totals 15 residues. The germline V gene encodes CDR1 SGHTA and CDR2 FQGTGA. Written as DNA, the CDR3 is TGTGCCAGCAGCTTAAGTCCAGGGATGAACACTGAAGCTTTCTTT. This gives the protein CASSLSPGMNTEAFF.

The chain has TRBV28 and TRBJ2-1; D gene uncertain. Germline assignment: CDR1 MDHEN and CDR2 SYDVKM. Trimming left V 6 bases short and J 3 bases short, with 6 bases between. This CDR3 is 12 amino acids long. The CDR3 spells CASRASYNEQFF. CDR3 DNA sequence: TGTGCCAGCAGAGCGAGCTACAATGAGCAGTTCTTC.

This chain uses TRBV7-6 with TRBJ2-3; D is unclear. The V gene lost 2 bases and the J gene lost 6 bases, with 6 bases spanning the gap. Germline-derived CDR1 and CDR2 are SGHVS and FNYEAQ. CDR3 size: 12 residues. The CDR3 spells CASSLQEDTQYF. The CDR3 bases are TGTGCCAGCAGCTTACAGGAGGATACGCAGTATTTT.

The chain combines TRBV5-4 with TRBJ2-5, with TRBD2 matching over 9 bases. This CDR3 has 15 amino acids. The V gene's germline CDR1 is SGHNT and CDR2 YYREEE (reference sequence). V gave up 1 base and J gave up 5 bases; unmatched junction bases: 6. The CDR3 sequence: CASSLMREGVETQYF. The CDR3 region has the DNA TGTGCCAGCAGCTTGATGCGGGAGGGTGTGGAGACCCAGTACTTC. The variable domain in full, completed from reference TRBV5-4 and TRBJ2-5, reads ETGVTQSPTHLIKTRGQQVTLRCSSQSGHNTVSWYQQALGQGPQFIFQYYREEENGRGNFPPRFSGLQFPNYSSELNVNALELDDSALYLCASSLMREGVETQYFGPGTRLLVL.

The chain links TRBV7-9 to TRBJ1-1, with TRBD1 as a possible D gene (5 bases). This CDR3 has 14 amino acids. Germline V lookup: CDR1 SEHNR, CDR2 FQNEAQ (reference sequence). The V and J ends lost 4 bases and 1 base respectively, with 10 bases between them. The CDR3, as DNA: TGTGCCAGCAGCTCGAGCGGGGGGAACACTGAAGCTTTCTTT. It codes for CASSSSGGNTEAFF.

The chain is built from TRBV4-1 and TRBJ1-2; TRBD1 is a possible D gene (5 bases). V was cut by 6 bases and J by 8 bases, with 19 bases left in between. CDR1 and CDR2 (germline): MGHRA, YSYEKL. The CDR3 is 14 amino acids. The CDR3 sequence: CASRHSGTRNGYTF. The CDR3 DNA is TGCGCCAGCAGACACTCCGGGACCAGGAACGGCTACACCTTC.

The chain combines TRBV5-1 with TRBJ2-7, with 9 bases aligning to TRBD1. The junction had 11 bases not matched to a gene; V was cut back by 4 bases and J by 3 bases. CDR3 length: 16 residues. Germline loops: CDR1 SGHRS, CDR2 YFSETQ. CDR3: CASSMEPGQGFYEQYF. The CDR3 region has the DNA TGCGCCAGCAGCATGGAACCGGGACAGGGTTTCTACGAGCAGTACTTC. Drawing the rest from reference TRBV5-1 and TRBJ2-7, the complete variable domain is KAGVTQTPRYLIKTRGQQVTLSCSPISGHRSVSWYQQTPGQGLQFLFEYFSETQRNKGNFPGRFSGRQFSNSRSEMNVSTLELGDSALYLCASSMEPGQGFYEQYFGPGTRLTVT.

In nucleotides, the CDR3 is TGCGCCAGCAGAGGCAGTTCCTACGAGCAGTACTTC. Translated, it gives CASRGSSYEQYF. V gene TRBV5-1 combines with J gene TRBJ2-7, with unresolved D. Per the germline V gene, CDR1 is SGHRS and CDR2 is YFSETQ. The CDR3 loop spans 12 amino acids. V lost 5 bases to trimming and J lost 1 base, with 7 bases between them.

This clone has a single count. The chain is built from TRBV6-5 and TRBJ1-2; weak D call: TRBD1 (6 bases). CDR1 MNHEY and CDR2 SVGAGI come from the germline V gene. Trimming took off 7 bases at V and 6 bases at J, with 21 bases between the two ends. CDR3 length: 15 amino acids. The CDR3 DNA is TGTGCCAGCATGAGAGGGGGAACGACTAGGAATGGCTACACCTTC. The encoded protein is CASMRGGTTRNGYTF.

This clone was recorded once. The chain carries TRBV11-2 and TRBJ2-3; D gene ambiguous. This CDR3 region has 14 residues. V lost 5 bases to trimming and J lost 4 bases, with 13 bases between them. CDR1 is SGHAT and CDR2 is FQNNGV in the germline V gene. CDR3 sequence reads: CASSRTARADTQYF. The DNA for the CDR3 is TGTGCCAGCAGCCGTACCGCTAGAGCAGATACGCAGTATTTT.

V and J are TRBV2 and TRBJ1-5; D ambiguous. The CDR3 spans 16 residues. Germline V gene lookup returns CDR1 SNHLY and CDR2 FYNNEI. The V gene lost 1 base and the J gene lost 0 bases, with 10 bases spanning the gap. CDR3 nucleotide sequence: TGTGCCAGCAGTGAAGGGAGGTTTTATAGCAATCAGCCCCAGCATTTT. It translates to CASSEGRFYSNQPQHF. The full variable domain, with the rest looked up from reference TRBV2 and TRBJ1-5, is EPEVTQTPSHQVTQMGQEVILRCVPISNHLYFYWYRQILGQKVEFLVSFYNNEISEKSEIFDDQFSVERPDGSNFTLKIRSTKLEDSAMYFCASSEGRFYSNQPQHFGDGTRLSIL.

This clone showed up just a few times. The gene calls are TRBV7-3 and TRBJ2-5; no definite D call. The CDR3 has 12 amino acids. Deletions cut 2 bases from V and 4 bases from J, with 5 bases between. From germline, CDR1 is SGHTA and CDR2 FQGTGA. DNA for the CDR3: TGTGCCAGCAGCTTAGATGGAGAGACCCAGTACTTC. This sequence encodes CASSLDGETQYF.

The V and J genes are TRBV29-1 and TRBJ2-7; TRBD1 matches 9 bases. Trimming at V came to 0 bases and at J to 8 bases, leaving 5 bases not matched to a gene. This CDR3 has 13 amino acids. Per the germline V gene, CDR1 is SQVTM and CDR2 is ANQGSEA. As DNA, the CDR3 is TGCAGCGTTGAAGACGAGGGGACAGGGAAGCAGTACTTC. Encoded protein: CSVEDEGTGKQYF.

The rearrangement links TRBV28 to TRBJ1-4; D is uncertain. Trimming left V 3 bases short and J 4 bases short, with 12 bases between. From germline, CDR1 is MDHEN and CDR2 SYDVKM. The CDR3 has 15 residues. CDR3 in amino acids: CASSLIGVRNEKLFF. DNA for the CDR3: TGTGCCAGCAGTTTGATCGGGGTGCGTAATGAAAAACTGTTTTTT.

In this sample, this clone turned up a few times. The V gene is TRBV29-1, the J gene TRBJ1-1; D gene unclear. The CDR3 has 11 residues. CDR1 is SQVTM, CDR2 ANQGSEA, per germline. V was clipped by 3 bases and J by 3 bases, with 5 bases between them. The CDR3 region is CSVEEYTEAFF. CDR3 nucleotide sequence: TGCAGCGTTGAGGAGTACACTGAAGCTTTCTTT.

A word on this clone: Other DNA sequences in this specimen translate into the identical CDR3. The chain couples TRBV5-1 to TRBJ2-2; unclear D gene. This CDR3 has 14 amino acids. Germline CDR1 SGHRS, CDR2 YFSETQ. V dropped 0 bases and J dropped 1 base, with 4 bases sitting between them. CDR3 protein: CASSLVLNTGELFF. CDR3 nucleotides: TGCGCCAGCAGCTTGGTACTGAACACCGGGGAGCTGTTTTTT.

The J gene is TRBJ2-6, the V gene TRBV7-2; D not certain. Germline CDR1 SGHTA, CDR2 FQGNSA. Trimming cost V 5 bases and J 2 bases, with 7 bases left between them. This CDR3 region has 14 residues. The CDR3 loop reads CASSTTTGANVLTF. CDR3 nucleotides: TGTGCCAGCAGCACGACCACTGGGGCCAACGTCCTGACTTTC.

This chain uses TRBV19 with TRBJ2-7, with 12 bases identical to TRBD2. V dropped 2 bases and J dropped 4; count of bases not matched to a gene: 3. The germline V gene encodes CDR1 LNHDA and CDR2 SQIVND (reference sequence). This CDR3 region has 15 residues. The CDR3, as DNA: TGTGCCAGTAGTATACTAGCGGGAGGGCCTTACGAGCAGTACTTC. Its translation: CASSILAGGPYEQYF.

The chain carries TRBV27 and TRBJ2-1; D gene uncertain. CDR1 MNHEY and CDR2 SMNVEV come from the germline V gene (reference sequence). V was clipped by 1 base and J by 0 bases, with 10 bases between them. The CDR3 spans 16 residues. This chain's CDR3 is CASSLWARRSYNEQFF. In DNA, the CDR3 is TGTGCCAGCAGTTTATGGGCTAGGCGCTCCTACAATGAGCAGTTCTTC.

The rearrangement links TRBV29-1 to TRBJ1-1, with a weak D call TRBD1 (6 bases). V lost 3 bases and J 0 bases, leaving 11 bases between the germline ends. Germline V gene data show CDR1 as SQVTM and CDR2 as ANQGSEA. The CDR3 loop spans 14 amino acids. This CDR3 is CSVERGLVNTEAFF. CDR3 sequence (DNA): TGCAGCGTTGAGCGGGGGCTTGTGAACACTGAAGCTTTCTTT.

The J gene is TRBJ2-7, the V gene TRBV6-5, with D possibly matching TRBD1 (6 bases). The CDR3 is 12 amino acids. Germline V gene lookup returns CDR1 MNHEY and CDR2 SVGAGI. V gave up 2 bases and J gave up 7 bases, with 9 bases separating them. CDR3 residues: CASSYPQGEQYF. The CDR3, as DNA: TGTGCCAGCAGTTACCCCCAGGGGGAGCAGTACTTC.

The chain carries TRBV10-3 and TRBJ2-2; possible D gene TRBD1, 5 bases. The germline V gene encodes CDR1 ENHRY and CDR2 SYGVKD. V dropped 8 bases and J dropped 3 bases, with 13 bases sitting between them. The CDR3 contains 14 residues. The DNA of the CDR3 is TGTGCCATCCAGTTCAGGGCGGACACCGGGGAGCTGTTTTTT. As protein: CAIQFRADTGELFF.

This chain links TRBV5-4 with TRBJ1-2; the match to TRBD1 covers 7 bases. CDR1 is SGHNT and CDR2 is YYREEE in the germline V gene (reference sequence). CDR3 length: 18 residues. V was pared by 4 bases and J by 7 bases, with 22 bases of the junction left unmatched. The CDR3, as DNA: TGTGCCAGCAGCCCAAAATCTAGGTCGACAGGGTCACAGCTTGGCTACACCTTC. Protein: CASSPKSRSTGSQLGYTF.

The J gene is TRBJ1-1, the V gene TRBV10-3; the D is unclear. V was trimmed by 2 bases and J by 4 bases, leaving 11 bases between them. The V gene's germline CDR1 is ENHRY and CDR2 SYGVKD. CDR3 size: 14 residues. This chain's CDR3 is CAISESSWGTEAFF. CDR3 nucleotides: TGTGCCATCAGTGAGAGTTCTTGGGGCACTGAAGCTTTCTTT.

V and J are TRBV28 and TRBJ2-1, with 8 nucleotides matching TRBD2. With 5 bases clipped from V and 5 bases from J, the junction kept 11 bases outside the gene matches. Germline V lookup: CDR1 MDHEN, CDR2 SYDVKM. This CDR3 has 16 residues. CDR3 sequence (DNA): TGTGCCAGCAGTCCCACGGGGGCGGGAGGTCACAATGAGCAGTTCTTC. Translation gives CASSPTGAGGHNEQFF.

The rearrangement uses TRBV4-3 and TRBJ2-2, with 9 positions matching TRBD1. Germline CDR1 and CDR2: LGHNA and YSLEER. CDR3 length: 19 residues. The J segment lost 5 bases and the V segment lost 0 bases, leaving 13 bases of the junction unmatched. CDR3 nucleotide sequence: TGCGCCAGCAGCCAAGATCCCCGAGGGACAGGGAGTGATACCGGGGAGCTGTTTTTT. It codes for CASSQDPRGTGSDTGELFF.